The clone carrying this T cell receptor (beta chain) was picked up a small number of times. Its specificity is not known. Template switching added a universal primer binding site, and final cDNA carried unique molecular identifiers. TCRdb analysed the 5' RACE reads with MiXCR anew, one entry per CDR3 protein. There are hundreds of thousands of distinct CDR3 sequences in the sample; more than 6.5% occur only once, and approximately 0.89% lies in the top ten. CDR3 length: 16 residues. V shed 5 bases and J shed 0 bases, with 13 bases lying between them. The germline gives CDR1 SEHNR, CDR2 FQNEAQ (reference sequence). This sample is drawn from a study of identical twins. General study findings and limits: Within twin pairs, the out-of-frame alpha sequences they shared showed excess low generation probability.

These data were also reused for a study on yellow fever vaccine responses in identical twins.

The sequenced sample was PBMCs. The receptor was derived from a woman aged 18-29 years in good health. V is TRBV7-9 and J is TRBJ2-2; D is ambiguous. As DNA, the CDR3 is TGTGCCAGCAGCCCGGCGACAATTTCGAACACCGGGGAGCTGTTTTTT. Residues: CASSPATISNTGELFF.